What follows are 10 T cell receptor beta chains derived from one specimen sequenced in a study of shared clonotypes between healthy human individuals. Profiled with immunoSEQ multiplex PCR; TCRdb holds only in-frame clones, not every one. This table holds around 690,000 clones, 90% found once. The sequenced material came from memory CD8+ T cells from PBMCs. The subset here: CD45RO+ cells pooled with CCR7-negative TemRA cells. The receptors were sampled from a man aged 18 to 29 in good health. Some clones in this sample may be carry-over from other donors' samples.

This chain uses TRBV9 with TRBJ2-1; 10 nucleotides align to TRBD2. This CDR3 is 14 amino acids long. Germline assignment: CDR1 SGDLS and CDR2 YYNGEE. Unmatched junction bases numbered 7, after V lost 3 bases and J lost 10 bases. The CDR3: CASSDGTSEVEQFF. CDR3 DNA: TGTGCCAGCAGCGATGGGACTAGCGAGGTGGAGCAGTTCTTC. The variable domain in full, with the rest retrieved from reference TRBV9 and TRBJ2-1, is DSGVTQTPKHLITATGQRVTLRCSPRSGDLSVYWYQQSLDQGLQFLIQYYNGEERAKGNILERFSAQQFPDLHSELNLSSLELGDSALYFCASSDGTSEVEQFFGPGTRLTVL.

CDR3 coding DNA: TGTGCTAGTGGTTTGGGGGAGAGCTACGAGCAGTACTTC. It translates to CASGLGESYEQYF. The V and J genes are TRBV12-5 and TRBJ2-7; a possible D gene is TRBD2 (5 bases). The CDR3 contains 13 residues. The V gene lost 1 base and the J gene lost 3 bases, with 7 bases spanning the gap. The V gene's germline CDR1 is LGHNT and CDR2 FRNRAP.

This rearrangement joins TRBV6-6 to TRBJ1-1; D gene ambiguous. CDR1 is MNHNY and CDR2 is SVGAGI in the germline V gene (reference sequence). The length of the CDR3 is 14 residues. Trimming shortened V by 2 bases and J by 2 bases, and 9 bases separated the two germline ends. CDR3 DNA: TGTGCCAGCAGTTACCCGACACGTAACACTGAAGCTTTCTTT. It encodes CASSYPTRNTEAFF.

This chain uses TRBV29-1 with TRBJ2-7; possible D gene TRBD1, 5 bases. The CDR3 totals 13 residues. Germline values: CDR1 SQVTM, CDR2 ANQGSEA. V lost 4 bases and J lost 4, with 14 bases in between. This chain's CDR3 is CSVVTDKFYEQYF. For the CDR3, the DNA is TGCAGCGTTGTGACGGACAAGTTTTACGAGCAGTACTTC.

The V and J genes are TRBV10-3 and TRBJ1-6; D remains unclear. Germline values: CDR1 ENHRY, CDR2 SYGVKD. This CDR3 has 15 residues. The ends were cut back, 1 base at V and 7 bases at J, with 11 bases in the middle. This CDR3 reads CAISELAGGNSPLHF. DNA for the CDR3: TGTGCCATCAGTGAGTTGGCAGGAGGAAATTCACCCCTCCACTTT.

The CDR3 reads CASTRTTTTQGVPLGEQYF. CDR3 bases: TGTGCCAGCACCAGGACCACGACCACACAGGGGGTCCCCCTGGGCGAGCAGTACTTC. The chain combines TRBV19 with TRBJ2-7; TRBD1 matches 8 bases. V lost 9 bases to trimming and J lost 6 bases; unmatched junction nucleotides: 28. This CDR3 is 19 amino acids long. CDR1 and CDR2 from the germline V gene are LNHDA and SQIVND (reference sequence).

This clone was seen more than once but under ten times. J is TRBJ2-6 and V is TRBV7-9; possible D gene TRBD1, 5 bases. This CDR3 contains 15 residues. Trimming left V 5 bases short and J 4 bases short, with 12 bases between. CDR1 SEHNR and CDR2 FQNEAQ come from the germline V gene (reference sequence). The CDR3 is CASSAGLTGANVLTF. The CDR3, as DNA: TGTGCCAGCAGCGCAGGGTTAACGGGGGCCAACGTCCTGACTTTC.

CDR3 DNA sequence: TGTGCCAGCAGCTTAAACGCCGGGACTAGCGGGCCTACGAACACCGGGGAGCTGTTTTTT. Translating gives CASSLNAGTSGPTNTGELFF. The chain links TRBV5-4 to TRBJ2-2, with TRBD2 matching 12 bases. The CDR3 length is 20 residues. Germline CDR1 reads SGHNT; CDR2 reads YYREEE (reference sequence). Germline trimming cut 2 bases from V and 0 bases from J; bases unmatched to any gene: 11.

V usage is TRBV29-1 and J usage is TRBJ2-1; D unclear. Germline loops: CDR1 SQVTM, CDR2 ANQGSEA. V was cut by 1 base and J by 6 bases, with 16 bases left in between. The CDR3 contains 15 residues. The CDR3 loop is CSVEATFGIRNEQFF. The CDR3 bases are TGCAGCGTTGAAGCGACCTTTGGGATCCGCAATGAGCAGTTCTTC.

V and J are TRBV11-2 and TRBJ2-5, with 8 nucleotides matching TRBD2. This CDR3 is built from 16 residues. Germline V lookup: CDR1 SGHAT, CDR2 FQNNGV. J was trimmed by 2 bases and V by 5 bases; bases with no gene match: 10. The chain's CDR3 is CASSPRGGHDQETQYF. CDR3 in DNA: TGTGCCAGCAGCCCCCGGGGGGGCCACGATCAAGAGACCCAGTACTTC.